This TCR beta chain originates from a study of memory CD4+ T cells and cytomegalovirus serostatus. About the research overall: Donors were healthy Belgian adults, 9 CMV seropositive and 20 to 25 seronegative. Study-wide points: CD4+ memory repertoires contained 67 of 164 reported CMV TCRbeta sequences.

Note on this clone: Its antigen remains unidentified.

V was pared by 2 bases and J by 4 bases, with 24 bases between. Germline V lookup: CDR1 SGHVS, CDR2 FQNEAQ. The CDR3 has 19 residues. As originally analysed: Out-of-frame sequences were removed, leaving around 2,000,000 distinct TCRbeta sequences. Produced via immunoSEQ multiplex PCR; TCRdb's table is partial and in-frame only. V and J calls and clone size follow that table, whereas D and trimming were derived from the DNA. The repertoire includes 55,000 or so clones, approximately 80% of them detected once, and roughly 1.5% sits in the top ten. The sort gate was single viable CD3+CD4+CD8-CD45RO+ cells for memory CD4+ T cells. Serostatus was set by detecting CMV pp150, pp28, p38, p52 IgG.

This TCR was sampled from an adult in good health and CMV-seropositive. The sample consisted of memory CD4+ T cells from blood. The rearrangement uses TRBV7-8 and TRBJ1-3, with D possibly being TRBD1 (6 bases). The CDR3 DNA reads TGTGCCAGCAGCTTAAAGGGGGGGGGCCCCAGGCATCGGGGAAACACCATATATTTT. Translating gives CASSLKGGGPRHRGNTIYF. Variable domain in full (rest from reference TRBV7-8 and TRBJ1-3): GAGVSQSPRYKVAKRGQDVALRCDPISGHVSLFWYQQALGQGPEFLTYFQNEAQLDKSGLPSDRFFAERPEGSVSTLKIQRTQQEDSAVYLCASSLKGGGPRHRGNTIYFGEGSWLTVV.